This TCR beta chain was recovered during a study of T-cell memory formation after mild COVID-19. TCRdb processed the 5' RACE reads anew with MiXCR; each CDR3 protein has one entry. The sample comprises nearly 350,000 distinct CDR3 sequences, 13% of which are singletons, and 20% to 25% rests with the top ten. There are many counts of this clonotype. The V end lost 2 bases, the J end lost 1 base, and 5 bases lay between the germline ends. This CDR3 contains 12 residues. In germline, CDR1 is DFQATT, CDR2 SNEGSKA (reference sequence). This receptor was identified in a man younger than 35 who had mild COVID-19 (a few samples of this study predate the infection). Cell type and time point are not known. Sequencing used PBMCs or a T cell subset sorted from them (not recorded which). This rearrangement joins TRBV20-1 to TRBJ1-1; maybe TRBD1 (5 bases). DNA for the CDR3: TGCAGTGCTAGAAGGGGGAACACTGAAGCTTTCTTT. Its protein product is CSARRGNTEAFF.